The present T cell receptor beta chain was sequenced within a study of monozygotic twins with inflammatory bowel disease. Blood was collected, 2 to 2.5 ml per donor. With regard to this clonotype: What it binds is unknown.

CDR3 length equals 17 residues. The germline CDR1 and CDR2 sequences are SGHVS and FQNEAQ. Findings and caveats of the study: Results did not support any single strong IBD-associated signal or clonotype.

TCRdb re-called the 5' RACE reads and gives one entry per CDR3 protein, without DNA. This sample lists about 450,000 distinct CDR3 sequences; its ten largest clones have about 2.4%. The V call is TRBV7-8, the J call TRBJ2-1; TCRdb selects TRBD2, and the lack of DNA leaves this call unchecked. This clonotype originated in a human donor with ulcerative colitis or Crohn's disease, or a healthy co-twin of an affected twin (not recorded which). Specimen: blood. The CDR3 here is CASSPGTSGSTHNEQFF.